These 4 T cell receptor beta chains share one sample of origin, sequenced in a study of cytomegalovirus exposure and HLA in healthy donors. The study ran its PCR with 60 Vbeta and 13 Jbeta primers. Produced via immunoSEQ multiplex PCR; TCRdb's table is partial and in-frame only. The sample records around 250,000 clones, about nine tenths being singletons. The sequenced material came from PBMCs. Receptor source: a girl aged 2 to 9 in good health and CMV-seronegative.

This clone is a singleton in its sample. The rearrangement uses TRBV6-5 and TRBJ1-2, with 8 bases that match TRBD1. Germline assignment: CDR1 MNHEY and CDR2 SVGAGI. The CDR3 length is 15 residues. J lost 5 bases, V lost 4 bases, and 9 bases had no gene match. CDR3 residues: CASSSSGGMGYGYTF. DNA of the CDR3: TGTGCCAGCAGTTCTTCAGGGGGCATGGGATATGGCTACACCTTC.

V is TRBV29-1 and J is TRBJ1-1, with D perhaps TRBD1 (6 bases). This CDR3 spans 13 amino acids. CDR1 is SQVTM, CDR2 ANQGSEA, per germline. V was pared by 6 bases and J by 7 bases, with 18 bases between. CDR3 in amino acids: CSVQRGGVSEAFF. The CDR3 DNA follows: TGCAGCGTCCAGAGAGGGGGGGTTAGTGAAGCTTTCTTT.

V gene TRBV7-9 combines with J gene TRBJ2-7; D possibly corresponds to TRBD1 (5 bases). The V end lost 5 bases, the J end lost 3 bases, and 17 bases lay between the germline ends. Germline-derived CDR1 and CDR2 are SEHNR and FQNEAQ (reference sequence). The CDR3 totals 15 residues. The CDR3 region has the DNA TGTGCCAGCAGCCCCGGCCAGGGAATAGGCTACGAGCAGTACTTC. Translated: CASSPGQGIGYEQYF. The variable domain in full, completed from reference TRBV7-9 and TRBJ2-7, reads DTGVSQNPRHKITKRGQNVTFRCDPISEHNRLYWYRQTLGQGPEFLTYFQNEAQLEKSRLLSDRFSAERPKGSFSTLEIQRTEQGDSAMYLCASSPGQGIGYEQYFGPGTRLTVT.

This chain joins TRBV30 and TRBJ2-1; a weak D match, TRBD2 (6 bases). The V gene lost 2 bases and the J gene lost 12 bases, with 17 bases spanning the gap. The CDR3 is made up of 13 amino acids. The germline V gene encodes CDR1 GTSNPN and CDR2 SVGIG (reference sequence). CDR3 residues: CAWSFRPGDGQFF. CDR3 nucleotides: TGTGCCTGGAGTTTCCGCCCGGGAGATGGGCAGTTCTTC.